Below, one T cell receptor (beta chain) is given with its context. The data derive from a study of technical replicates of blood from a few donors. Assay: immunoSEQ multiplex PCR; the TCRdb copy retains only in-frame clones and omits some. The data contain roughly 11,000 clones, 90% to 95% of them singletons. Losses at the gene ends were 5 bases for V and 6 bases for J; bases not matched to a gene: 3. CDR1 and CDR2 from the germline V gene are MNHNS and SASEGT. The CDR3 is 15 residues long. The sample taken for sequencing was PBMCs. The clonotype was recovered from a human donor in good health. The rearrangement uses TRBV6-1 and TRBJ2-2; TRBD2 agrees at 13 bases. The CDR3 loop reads CASSTGLAGAGELFF. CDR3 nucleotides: TGTGCCAGCAGTACCGGACTAGCGGGAGCCGGGGAGCTGTTTTTT.